The rows below give T cell receptor beta chains drawn from one sample of a study of beta chain features in type 1 diabetes. Method: immunoSEQ multiplex PCR; TCRdb's copy keeps in-frame clones and lacks some. The sample includes some 270,000 clones, around 9.9% of them seen just once. Sample: naive CD4+ T cells from blood. The receptors come from a young man with type 1 diabetes. CDR3s include the opening cysteine and the closing phenylalanine or tryptophan. A D gene is named only where the DNA matches it firmly. The size field is filled for only some rows; it gives once, few, many or a size class.

v_call	clone_size	d_call	j_call	cdr3_aa	cdr3_nt
TRBV7-2	few	NA	TRBJ1-1	CASSLASGTEAFF	TGTGCCAGCAGCTTAGCATCCGGGACTGAAGCTTTCTTT
TRBV2	few	TRBD1	TRBJ2-6	CASTGGTGANVLTF	TGTGCCAGCACAGGGGGTACTGGGGCCAACGTCCTGACTTTC
TRBV7-6	NA	TRBD2	TRBJ2-5	CASSPRTSGGALRDTQYF	TGTGCCAGCAGCCCTAGGACTAGCGGGGGGGCCCTTCGGGATACCCAGTACTTC
TRBV7-2	few	NA	TRBJ1-2	CASSLAGRDDYGYTF	TGTGCCAGCAGCTTAGCGGGGCGGGATGACTATGGCTACACCTTC
TRBV9	few	NA	TRBJ2-2	CASGGREDTGELFF	TGTGCCAGCGGTGGAAGGGAGGATACCGGGGAGCTGTTTTTT
TRBV6-6	NA	TRBD2	TRBJ2-5	CASGEAGAGTQYF	TGTGCCAGCGGCGAAGCGGGGGCCGGGACCCAGTACTTC
TRBV18	few	NA	TRBJ1-2	CASSPSTGVDGYTF	TGTGCCAGCTCACCTTCGACAGGAGTGGATGGCTACACCTTC
TRBV15	NA	NA	TRBJ1-5	CATSRTPLGNQPQHF	TGTGCCACCAGCAGGACACCATTGGGCAATCAGCCCCAGCATTTT
TRBV27	NA	NA	TRBJ1-5	CASSLGSGAQPQHF	TGTGCCAGCAGTTTAGGGTCAGGGGCCCAGCCCCAGCATTTT
TRBV2	NA	TRBD2	TRBJ2-3	CASSFTFSGGTTDTQYF	TGTGCCAGCAGTTTCACCTTTAGCGGGGGGACTACAGATACGCAGTATTTT
TRBV10-3	few	TRBD1	TRBJ2-1	CAINLGQGYNEQFF	TGTGCCATCAACCTGGGACAGGGCTACAATGAGCAGTTCTTC
TRBV7-2	NA	TRBD1	TRBJ1-2	CASSFRGRNYGYTF	TGTGCCAGCAGCTTCAGGGGGCGCAACTATGGCTACACCTTC
TRBV5-4	few	TRBD1	TRBJ1-2	CASSWRDRAYGYTF	TGTGCCAGCAGCTGGAGGGACAGGGCCTATGGCTACACCTTC
TRBV5-4	NA	TRBD1	TRBJ1-2	CASSSKQGVYGYTF	TGTGCCAGCAGCTCAAAGCAGGGGGTCTATGGCTACACCTTC
TRBV5-1	few	NA	TRBJ2-2	CASSRQQGRPTGELFF	TGCGCCAGCAGCCGCCAACAGGGCCGCCCCACCGGGGAGCTGTTTTTT
TRBV27	NA	TRBD1	TRBJ2-7	CASSFRTGTGYEQYF	TGTGCCAGCAGTTTCAGAACAGGGACAGGCTACGAGCAGTACTTC
TRBV18	few	NA	TRBJ1-6	CASSPPGTAGGNSPLHF	TGTGCCAGCTCACCACCCGGAACCGCGGGAGGTAATTCACCCCTCCACTTT
TRBV2	few	TRBD2	TRBJ2-7	CASTGRAQLSYEQYF	TGTGCCAGCACGGGGAGGGCCCAATTATCCTACGAGCAGTACTTC
TRBV7-2	few	NA	TRBJ2-7	CASSPGWVRGEQYF	TGTGCCAGCAGCCCGGGTTGGGTCAGGGGCGAGCAGTACTTC
TRBV30	NA	TRBD2	TRBJ2-3	CAWSTTGGVQYF	TGTGCCTGGAGTACCACCGGGGGGGTTCAGTATTTT
TRBV6-5	few	TRBD1	TRBJ2-7	CASSQRTGGEQYF	TGTGCCAGCAGTCAAAGGACAGGGGGCGAGCAGTACTTC
TRBV4-1	NA	TRBD1	TRBJ1-1	CASSRQQEGAIEAFF	TGCGCCAGCAGCAGACAGCAGGAGGGGGCGATTGAAGCTTTCTTT
TRBV7-9	few	TRBD2	TRBJ2-3	CASSHASGASTDTQYF	TGTGCCAGCAGCCATGCTAGCGGGGCTAGCACAGATACGCAGTATTTT
TRBV2	NA	NA	TRBJ2-2	CASAYNSEGTGELFF	TGTGCCAGCGCCTACAACAGCGAGGGCACCGGGGAGCTGTTTTTT
TRBV4-1	NA	NA	TRBJ2-5	CASSRTEQETQYF	TGCGCCAGCAGCCGGACAGAGCAAGAGACCCAGTACTTC
TRBV7-2	few	TRBD1	TRBJ2-3	CASSLLGTGRDTQYF	TGTGCCAGCAGCTTATTAGGGACAGGACGAGATACGCAGTATTTT
TRBV6-5	NA	NA	TRBJ2-7	CASRPQEGLGEQYF	TGTGCCAGCAGACCCCAGGAGGGGTTGGGCGAGCAGTACTTC
TRBV18	few	NA	TRBJ2-7	CASSRPGNNEQYF	TGTGCCAGCTCACGTCCAGGGAACAACGAGCAGTACTTC
TRBV14	few	TRBD1	TRBJ2-5	CASSHLDRGGETQYF	TGTGCCAGCAGCCACCTGGACAGGGGAGGAGAGACCCAGTACTTC
TRBV7-2	NA	TRBD1	TRBJ2-7	CASSQDRGSYEQYF	TGTGCCAGCAGCCAGGACAGGGGAAGCTACGAGCAGTACTTC
TRBV12-1	NA	NA	TRBJ2-2	CASSSLAGGNGELFF	TGTGCCAGCAGCTCCCTAGCGGGGGGTAACGGGGAGCTGTTTTTT
TRBV19	NA	NA	TRBJ2-3	CASSGQARTDTQYF	TGTGCCAGTAGTGGTCAAGCCCGCACAGATACGCAGTATTTT
TRBV5-1	NA	TRBD1	TRBJ2-1	CASSLGTGGNEQFF	TGCGCCAGCAGCTTGGGGACAGGGGGTAATGAGCAGTTCTTC
TRBV19	NA	NA	TRBJ1-2	CASSHRRVYGYTF	TGTGCCAGTAGTCATCGGCGGGTTTATGGCTACACCTTC
TRBV5-1	few	TRBD1	TRBJ2-3	CASSIRTGGTDTQYF	TGCGCCAGCAGCATACGGACAGGGGGCACAGATACGCAGTATTTT
TRBV5-1	few	NA	TRBJ2-3	CASSPSGGTDTQYF	TGCGCCAGCAGCCCGTCCGGGGGCACAGATACGCAGTATTTT
TRBV5-1	NA	TRBD1	TRBJ2-3	CASSPLRQGDADTQYF	TGCGCCAGCAGCCCCCTCCGACAGGGGGACGCAGATACGCAGTATTTT
TRBV9	few	TRBD2	TRBJ2-3	CASSKTSGGPDTQYF	TGTGCCAGCAGCAAGACTAGCGGGGGGCCAGATACGCAGTATTTT
TRBV7-8	few	NA	TRBJ2-3	CASSLAQGRGDTQYF	TGTGCCAGCAGCTTAGCGCAAGGGCGGGGAGATACGCAGTATTTT
TRBV5-4	few	TRBD2	TRBJ2-7	CASSAGLAGGLNYEQYF	TGTGCCAGCAGCGCAGGACTAGCGGGGGGGCTAAACTACGAGCAGTACTTC
TRBV5-4	NA	NA	TRBJ2-5	CASSLEPSGVETQYF	TGTGCCAGCAGCTTGGAACCATCCGGTGTGGAGACCCAGTACTTC
TRBV19	NA	NA	TRBJ1-2	CASSMGLLYGYTF	TGTGCCAGTAGTATGGGACTGCTGTATGGCTACACCTTC
TRBV5-1	few	TRBD2	TRBJ2-1	CASSLERGGLDEQFF	TGCGCCAGCAGCTTGGAGCGGGGGGGCCTCGATGAGCAGTTCTTC
TRBV10-3	NA	TRBD1	TRBJ1-5	CAIRGTGGQPQHF	TGTGCCATCAGGGGGACAGGGGGTCAGCCCCAGCATTTT
TRBV5-1	NA	NA	TRBJ1-2	CASSLEQLSYGYTF	TGCGCCAGCAGCTTGGAACAGCTATCCTATGGCTACACCTTC
TRBV18	few	NA	TRBJ1-2	CASSPPTGYGYTF	TGTGCCAGCTCACCACCCACGGGCTATGGCTACACCTTC
TRBV11-3	NA	NA	TRBJ2-2	CASSYRRNTGELFF	TGTGCCAGCAGCTACAGGAGGAACACCGGGGAGCTGTTTTTT
TRBV11-2	NA	TRBD2	TRBJ2-3	CASSTLAGRSTDTQYF	TGTGCCAGCAGCACACTAGCGGGGAGAAGCACAGATACGCAGTATTTT
TRBV4-2	NA	NA	TRBJ2-2	CASSQDQNTGELFF	TGTGCCAGCAGCCAAGATCAAAACACCGGGGAGCTGTTTTTT
TRBV5-4	few	NA	TRBJ1-3	CASSSQEPGNTIYF	TGTGCCAGCAGTTCCCAGGAACCCGGAAACACCATATATTTT
TRBV11-2	NA	TRBD1	TRBJ2-1	CASSLTTGVVTYNEQFF	TGTGCCAGCAGCTTAACCACAGGGGTAGTCACCTACAATGAGCAGTTCTTC
TRBV28	NA	TRBD2	TRBJ2-7	CASSSGGHPSSYEQYF	TGTGCCAGCAGTAGCGGGGGACATCCGAGCTCCTACGAGCAGTACTTC
TRBV4-2	NA	NA	TRBJ2-7	CASSPRQITTYEQYF	TGTGCCAGCAGCCCCCGACAGATCACTACCTACGAGCAGTACTTC
TRBV7-2	NA	TRBD1	TRBJ1-1	CASSPGGGRGRTEAFF	TGTGCCAGCAGCCCTGGGGGCGGCAGGGGGCGAACTGAAGCTTTCTTT
TRBV15	few	NA	TRBJ1-5	CATSPGQLLNQPQHF	TGTGCCACCTCACCAGGACAACTCCTGAATCAGCCCCAGCATTTT
TRBV7-2	NA	NA	TRBJ2-7	CASSPTLGRTYEQYF	TGTGCCAGCAGCCCTACTCTGGGCCGTACCTACGAGCAGTACTTC
TRBV27	few	NA	TRBJ1-5	CARKGSNQPQHF	TGTGCCAGAAAGGGGAGCAATCAGCCCCAGCATTTT
TRBV11-2	few	NA	TRBJ2-5	CASSLSPGDETQYF	TGTGCCAGCAGCTTATCCCCAGGGGACGAGACCCAGTACTTC
TRBV6-5	NA	TRBD1	TRBJ2-1	CASSYSGQGYNEQFF	TGTGCCAGCAGTTACTCTGGACAGGGTTACAATGAGCAGTTCTTC